Presented here are 17 T cell receptor beta chains from one specimen sequenced in a study of breast tumors, draining lymph nodes, adjacent tissues. The lymph nodes were axillary draining lymph nodes from breast cancer patients. One entry per CDR3 protein, called by TCRdb with MiXCR from the multiplex PCR reads. The repertoire includes approximately 130,000 distinct CDR3 sequences, roughly 20% of them detected once, and roughly 2.4% sits in the top ten. Source material: axillary lymph node tissue. Receptor source: a female donor with breast cancer. Some clones in this sample may be carry-over from other donors' samples.

In this sample, this clonotype turned up many times. The chain recombines TRBV20-1 with TRBJ2-1; D uncertain. Trimming pared 3 bases from V and 10 bases from J, leaving 10 bases between. This CDR3 is 11 amino acids long. The germline gives CDR1 DFQATT, CDR2 SNEGSKA (reference sequence). CDR3 in DNA: TGCAGTGCTAGTTCCCGGCGGGAGCAGTTCTTC. Its protein product is CSASSRREQFF.

This clonotype was counted many times. The V gene is TRBV6-1, the J gene TRBJ2-1; TRBD1 aligns across 10 bases. Losses at the gene ends were 9 bases for V and 8 bases for J; bases not matched to a gene: 7. This CDR3 contains 13 residues. Germline V lookup: CDR1 MNHNS, CDR2 SASEGT. The CDR3: CASRTGGRDEQFF. The DNA of the CDR3 is TGTGCCAGTCGGACAGGGGGTCGGGATGAGCAGTTCTTC.

As for this clonotype: Possible read error: a much larger clone is one base away. The chain links TRBV6-1 to TRBJ2-5, with TRBD1 identical over 10 bases. The CDR3 has 13 residues. With V trimmed by 10 bases and J by 5 bases, 7 bases remained unmatched. Germline loops: CDR1 MNHNS, CDR2 SASEGT. Here the CDR3 reads CANTLTGGETQYF. The DNA for the CDR3 is TGTGCCAACACCCTGACAGGGGGCGAGACCCAGTACTTC.

In this sample, this clonotype turned up many times. This chain uses TRBV20-1 with TRBJ2-1; D possibly uses TRBD1 or TRBD2 (5 bases each). V was clipped by 3 bases and J by 10 bases, with 13 bases between them. The CDR3 contains 12 residues. CDR1 and CDR2 from the germline V gene are DFQATT and SNEGSKA (reference sequence). The DNA of the CDR3 is TGCAGTGCTAGCGACTTAGAGGGGGAGCAGTTCTTC. Translating gives CSASDLEGEQFF.

As to this clonotype: With a much larger clone just one base away, this may be a read error. CDR3 loop: CASSRDRSQETQYF. The CDR3 bases are TGTGCCAGCAGTCGAGACCGGAGCCAAGAGACCCAGTACTTC. This chain links TRBV2 with TRBJ2-5; no reliable D call. The length of the CDR3 is 14 residues. Germline V gene lookup returns CDR1 SNHLY and CDR2 FYNNEI. Trimming took 5 bases from V and 1 from J, leaving 11 bases between them.

This clonotype was observed at least ten times. The CDR3 nucleotides read TGTGCCAGCAGCTTAGGTCTAGCGGGAGAGACCCAGTACTTC. This codes for CASSLGLAGETQYF. The chain recombines TRBV7-8 with TRBJ2-5; the match to TRBD2 covers 8 bases. The V segment lost 1 base and the J segment 4 bases; nucleotides outside the gene matches: 2. CDR1 is SGHVS, CDR2 FQNEAQ, per germline. The CDR3 contains 14 residues.

This clonotype was counted ten times or more. This chain uses TRBV20-1 with TRBJ1-2, with D perhaps matching TRBD1 (5 bases). Germline V gene data show CDR1 as DFQATT and CDR2 as SNEGSKA (reference sequence). This CDR3 has 14 amino acids. Trimming removed 0 bases from V and 5 bases from J, with 13 bases in between. The CDR3 nucleotides read TGCAGTGCTAGAGATCTCGGGACTCAGTATGGCTACACCTTC. Translated: CSARDLGTQYGYTF.

This clonotype was observed many times. The chain combines TRBV15 with TRBJ1-5, with TRBD1 as a possible D gene (6 bases). This CDR3 comprises 14 residues. Trimming cost V 3 bases and J 9 bases, with 15 bases left between them. Germline V lookup: CDR1 LNHNV, CDR2 YYDKDF (reference sequence). CDR3 bases: TGTGCCACCAGCAGCGTCAGGGGCGCTCCGCCCCAGCATTTT. Protein sequence: CATSSVRGAPPQHF.

Notes on this clonotype: Just one base apart from a much larger clone, this may be a read error. The chain combines TRBV19 with TRBJ1-2; D perhaps matches TRBD1 (5 bases). This CDR3 comprises 14 residues. The germline V gene encodes CDR1 LNHDA and CDR2 SQIVND (reference sequence). The V end was cut by 3 bases, the J end by 4 bases, with 12 bases between. For the CDR3, the DNA is TGTGCCAGTAGTATCATTTCGGGACCCTATGGCTACACCTTC. Protein sequence: CASSIISGPYGYTF.

This clonotype was recorded at least ten times. V usage is TRBV5-1 and J usage is TRBJ2-7; the D gene is possibly TRBD2 (6 bases). This CDR3 is 16 amino acids long. With 4 bases removed from V and 3 bases from J, the gap between germline ends came to 20 bases. Looked up from germline, CDR1 is SGHRS and CDR2 is YFSETQ. CDR3 region: CASSPDPSVGFYEQYF. CDR3 nucleotide sequence: TGCGCCAGCAGCCCCGACCCTAGCGTAGGGTTCTACGAGCAGTACTTC.

This clonotype occurred many times. J is TRBJ2-1 and V is TRBV7-2; D is tentatively TRBD1 or TRBD2 (5 bases each). Trimming removed 2 bases from V and 4 bases from J, with 9 bases in between. The germline V gene has CDR1 SGHTA and CDR2 FQGNSA. This CDR3 is built from 14 residues. CDR3 amino acids: CASSLRGQYNEQFF. Written as DNA, the CDR3 is TGTGCCAGCAGCTTACGGGGCCAATACAATGAGCAGTTCTTC.

Note on this clonotype: A much larger clone sits a single nucleotide away, making a read error possible. The V and J genes are TRBV5-6 and TRBJ2-7, with 10 bases lining up with TRBD1. The germline gives CDR1 SGHDT, CDR2 YYEEEE. V lost 6 bases, J lost 6 bases, and 9 bases stayed unmatched. This CDR3 contains 14 residues. CDR3 sequence: CASTRDRGLPEQYF. The DNA for the CDR3 is TGTGCCAGCACCCGGGACAGGGGCCTACCCGAGCAGTACTTC.

Note on this clonotype: This sequence may be a read error, since a much larger clone differs from it by one base. The gene calls are TRBV12-3 or TRBV12-4 and TRBJ2-7; 12 bases align to TRBD1. This CDR3 contains 15 residues. The CDR3 region is CASTDRDRGHYEQCF. CDR3 DNA: TGTGCCAGCACTGACCGGGACAGGGGGCACTACGAGCAGTGCTTC.

This clonotype was observed many times. This chain connects TRBV30 to TRBJ2-6; 7 nucleotides line up with TRBD1. The CDR3 has 15 residues. Germline assignment: CDR1 GTSNPN and CDR2 SVGIG (reference sequence). V was clipped by 2 bases and J by 4 bases; unmatched bases: 5. CDR3 loop: CAWSTGAPGANVLTF. CDR3 DNA: TGTGCCTGGAGTACAGGGGCGCCAGGGGCCAACGTCCTGACTTTC.

With respect to this clonotype: A clone one base away is much larger, so this may be a read error. The chain combines TRBV5-4 with TRBJ2-2; TRBD2 matches 14 bases. The CDR3 totals 18 residues. The germline V gene encodes CDR1 SGHNT and CDR2 YYREEE (reference sequence). V lost 4 bases and J lost 6; bases outside the gene matches: 11. CDR3 bases: TGTGCCAGCAGCGTAACGGGACTAGCGGGAGTGAAGGCCGGGGAGCTGTTTTTT. It specifies CASSVTGLAGVKAGELFF. Complete variable domain (other parts from reference TRBV5-4 and TRBJ2-2): ETGVTQSPTHLIKTRGQQVTLRCSSQSGHNTVSWYQQALGQGPQFIFQYYREEENGRGNFPPRFSGLQFPNYSSELNVNALELDDSALYLCASSVTGLAGVKAGELFFGEGSRLTVL.

The chain employs TRBV20-1 and TRBJ2-3; 13 bases are a match to TRBD2. The germline CDR1 and CDR2 sequences are DFQATT and SNEGSKA (reference sequence). Unmatched junction bases numbered 8, after V lost 5 bases and J lost 3 bases. This CDR3 contains 16 residues. CDR3 sequence (DNA): TGCAGTGCTGACATACTACTAGCGGGAGGGACAGATACGCAGTATTTT. Protein: CSADILLAGGTDTQYF.

The gene calls are TRBV27 and TRBJ1-5, with 7 bases that match TRBD1. CDR1 MNHEY and CDR2 SMNVEV come from the germline V gene (reference sequence). CDR3 length: 14 residues. V shed 6 bases, J shed 3 bases, and the junction held 5 bases outside the gene matches. The CDR3, as DNA: TGTGCCAGCAGAAACAGGGGATACAATCAGCCCCAGCATTTT. Protein sequence: CASRNRGYNQPQHF.